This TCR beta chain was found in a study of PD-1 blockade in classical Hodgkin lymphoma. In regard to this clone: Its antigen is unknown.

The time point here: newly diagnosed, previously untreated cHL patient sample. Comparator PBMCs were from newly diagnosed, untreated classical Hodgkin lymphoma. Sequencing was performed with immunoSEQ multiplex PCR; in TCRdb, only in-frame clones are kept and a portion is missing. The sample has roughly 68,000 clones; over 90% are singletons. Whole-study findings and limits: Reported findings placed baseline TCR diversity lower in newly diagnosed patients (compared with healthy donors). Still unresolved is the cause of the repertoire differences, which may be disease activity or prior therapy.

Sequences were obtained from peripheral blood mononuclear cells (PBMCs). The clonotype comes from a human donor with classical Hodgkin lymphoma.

Here the CDR3 reads CASSRDRGLETQYF. The CDR3 DNA sequence: TGTGCCAGCAGTAGGGACAGGGGGCTAGAGACCCAGTACTTC. V is TRBV6-1 and J is TRBJ2-5, with 12 positions matching TRBD1. The J segment lost 4 bases and the V segment lost 5 bases, leaving 2 bases of the junction unmatched. The V gene's germline CDR1 is MNHNS and CDR2 SASEGT. The CDR3 is made up of 14 amino acids.